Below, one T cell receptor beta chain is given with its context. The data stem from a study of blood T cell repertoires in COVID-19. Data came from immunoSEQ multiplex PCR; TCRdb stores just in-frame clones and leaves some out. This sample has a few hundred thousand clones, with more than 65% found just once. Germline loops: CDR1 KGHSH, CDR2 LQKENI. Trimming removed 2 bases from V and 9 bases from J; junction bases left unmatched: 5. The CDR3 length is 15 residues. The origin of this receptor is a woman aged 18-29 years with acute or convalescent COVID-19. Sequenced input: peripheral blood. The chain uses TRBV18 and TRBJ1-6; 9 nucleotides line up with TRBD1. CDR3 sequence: CASSPETGGSSPLHF. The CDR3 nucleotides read TGTGCCAGCTCACCAGAAACAGGGGGCAGTTCACCCCTCCACTTT.